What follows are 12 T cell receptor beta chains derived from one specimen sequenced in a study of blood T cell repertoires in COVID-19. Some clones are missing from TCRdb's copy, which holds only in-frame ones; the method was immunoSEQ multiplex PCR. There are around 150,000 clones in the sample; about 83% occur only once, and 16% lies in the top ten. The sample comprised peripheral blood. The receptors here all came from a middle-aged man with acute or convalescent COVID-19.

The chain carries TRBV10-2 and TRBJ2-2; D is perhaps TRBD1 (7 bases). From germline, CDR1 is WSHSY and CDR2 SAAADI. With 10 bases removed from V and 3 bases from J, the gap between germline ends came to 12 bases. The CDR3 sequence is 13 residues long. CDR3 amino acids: CATRRGHTGELFF. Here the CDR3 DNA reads TGCGCCACAAGGAGGGGGCACACCGGGGAGCTGTTTTTT.

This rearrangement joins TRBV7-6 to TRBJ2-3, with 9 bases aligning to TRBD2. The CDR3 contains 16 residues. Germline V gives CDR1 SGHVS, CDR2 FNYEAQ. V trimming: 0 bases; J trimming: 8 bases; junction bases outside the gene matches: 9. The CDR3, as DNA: TGTGCCAGCAGCTTAGCGACTAGCGGCGGTACGGGTACGCAGTATTTT. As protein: CASSLATSGGTGTQYF. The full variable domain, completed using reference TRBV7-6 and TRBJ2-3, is GAGVSQSPRYKVTKRGQDVALRCDPISGHVSLYWYRQALGQGPEFLTYFNYEAQQDKSGLPNDRFSAERPEGSISTLTIQRTEQRDSAMYRCASSLATSGGTGTQYFGPGTRLTVL.

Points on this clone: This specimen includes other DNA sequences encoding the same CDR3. CDR3 region: CAWSPGEGYGYTF. In nucleotides, the CDR3 is TGTGCCTGGAGTCCGGGGGAGGGCTATGGCTACACCTTC. This rearrangement joins TRBV30 to TRBJ1-2; TRBD1 is a possible D gene (5 bases). The germline V and J ends were trimmed by 2 bases and 4 bases, with 11 bases remaining between them. The germline CDR1 and CDR2 sequences are GTSNPN and SVGIG (reference sequence). The CDR3 has 13 residues.

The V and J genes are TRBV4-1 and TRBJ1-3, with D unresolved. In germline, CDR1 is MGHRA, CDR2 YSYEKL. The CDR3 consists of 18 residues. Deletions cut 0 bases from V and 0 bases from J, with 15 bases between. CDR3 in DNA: TGCGCCAGCAGCCAAGAGTTAGCCCGTGAAACCTCTGGAAACACCATATATTTT. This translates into CASSQELARETSGNTIYF.

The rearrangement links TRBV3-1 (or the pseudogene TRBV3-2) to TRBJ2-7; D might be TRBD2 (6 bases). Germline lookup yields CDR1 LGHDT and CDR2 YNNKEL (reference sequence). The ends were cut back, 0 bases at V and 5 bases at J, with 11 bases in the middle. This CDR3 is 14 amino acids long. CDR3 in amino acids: CASSQEQGGDEQYF. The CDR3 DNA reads TGTGCCAGCAGCCAAGAACAAGGCGGGGACGAGCAGTACTTC.

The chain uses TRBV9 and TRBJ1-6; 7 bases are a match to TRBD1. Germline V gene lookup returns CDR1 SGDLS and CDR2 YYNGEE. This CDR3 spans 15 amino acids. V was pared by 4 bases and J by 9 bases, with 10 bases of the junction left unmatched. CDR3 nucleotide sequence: TGTGCCAGCAGCTCGAGAAATAAGGGGGCTTCACCCCTCCACTTT. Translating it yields CASSSRNKGASPLHF. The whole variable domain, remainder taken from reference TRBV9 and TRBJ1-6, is DSGVTQTPKHLITATGQRVTLRCSPRSGDLSVYWYQQSLDQGLQFLIQYYNGEERAKGNILERFSAQQFPDLHSELNLSSLELGDSALYFCASSSRNKGASPLHFGNGTRLTVT.

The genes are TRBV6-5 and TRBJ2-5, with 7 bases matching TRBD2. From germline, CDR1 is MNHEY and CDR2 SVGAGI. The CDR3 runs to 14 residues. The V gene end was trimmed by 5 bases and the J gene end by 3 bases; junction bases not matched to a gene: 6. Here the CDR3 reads CASSPIRGEETQYF. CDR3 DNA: TGTGCCAGCAGTCCTATCCGGGGGGAAGAGACCCAGTACTTC.

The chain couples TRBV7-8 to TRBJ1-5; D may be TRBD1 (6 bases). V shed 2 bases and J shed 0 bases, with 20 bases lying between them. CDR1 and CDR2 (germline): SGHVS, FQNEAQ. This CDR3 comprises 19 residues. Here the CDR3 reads CASSLLLQGGGYSNQPQHF. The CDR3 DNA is TGTGCCAGCAGCTTATTGTTGCAGGGAGGGGGGTATAGCAATCAGCCCCAGCATTTT.

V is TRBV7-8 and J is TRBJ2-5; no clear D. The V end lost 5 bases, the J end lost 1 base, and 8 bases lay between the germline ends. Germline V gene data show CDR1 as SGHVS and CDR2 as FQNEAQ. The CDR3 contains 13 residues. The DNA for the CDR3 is TGTGCCAGCAGCCGACGAGTCCAAGAGACCCAGTACTTC. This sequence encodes CASSRRVQETQYF. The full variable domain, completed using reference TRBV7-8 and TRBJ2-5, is GAGVSQSPRYKVAKRGQDVALRCDPISGHVSLFWYQQALGQGPEFLTYFQNEAQLDKSGLPSDRFFAERPEGSVSTLKIQRTQQEDSAVYLCASSRRVQETQYFGPGTRLLVL.

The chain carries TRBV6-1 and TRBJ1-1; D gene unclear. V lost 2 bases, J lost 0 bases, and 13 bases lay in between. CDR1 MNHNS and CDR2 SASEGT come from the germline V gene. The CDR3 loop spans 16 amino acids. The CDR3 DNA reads TGTGCCAGCAGTGAATTATGGGCAGGCATGAACACTGAAGCTTTCTTT. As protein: CASSELWAGMNTEAFF.

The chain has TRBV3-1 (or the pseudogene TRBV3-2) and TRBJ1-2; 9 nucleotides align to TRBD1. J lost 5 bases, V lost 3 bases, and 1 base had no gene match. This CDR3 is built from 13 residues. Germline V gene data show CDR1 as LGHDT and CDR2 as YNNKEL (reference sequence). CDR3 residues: CASSQDRGYGYTF. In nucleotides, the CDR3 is TGTGCCAGCAGCCAGGACAGGGGTTATGGCTACACCTTC.

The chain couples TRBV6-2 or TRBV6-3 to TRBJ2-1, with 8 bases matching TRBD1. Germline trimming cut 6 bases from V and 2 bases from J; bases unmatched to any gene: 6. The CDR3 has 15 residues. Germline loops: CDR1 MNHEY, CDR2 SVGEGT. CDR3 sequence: CASSHGQGAYNEQFF. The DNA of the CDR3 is TGTGCCAGCAGCCATGGACAGGGCGCCTACAATGAGCAGTTCTTC.